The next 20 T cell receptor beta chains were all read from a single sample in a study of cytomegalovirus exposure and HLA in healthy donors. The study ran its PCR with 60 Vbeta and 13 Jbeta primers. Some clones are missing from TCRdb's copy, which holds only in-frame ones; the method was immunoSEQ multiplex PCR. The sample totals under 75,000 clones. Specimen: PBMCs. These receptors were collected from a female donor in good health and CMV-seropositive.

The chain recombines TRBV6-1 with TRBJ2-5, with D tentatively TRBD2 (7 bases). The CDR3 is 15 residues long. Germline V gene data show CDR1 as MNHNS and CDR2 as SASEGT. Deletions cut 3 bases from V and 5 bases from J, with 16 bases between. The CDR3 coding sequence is TGTGCCAGCAGTGATGTTCGGGGGGCTGGGGAGACCCAGTACTTC. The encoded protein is CASSDVRGAGETQYF.

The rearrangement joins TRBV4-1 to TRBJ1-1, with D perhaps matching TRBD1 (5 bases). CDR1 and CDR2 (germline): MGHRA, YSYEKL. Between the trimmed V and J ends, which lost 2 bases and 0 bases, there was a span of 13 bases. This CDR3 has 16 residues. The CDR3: CASSQPRGRMNTEAFF. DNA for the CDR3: TGCGCCAGCAGCCAACCAAGGGGCCGGATGAACACTGAAGCTTTCTTT.

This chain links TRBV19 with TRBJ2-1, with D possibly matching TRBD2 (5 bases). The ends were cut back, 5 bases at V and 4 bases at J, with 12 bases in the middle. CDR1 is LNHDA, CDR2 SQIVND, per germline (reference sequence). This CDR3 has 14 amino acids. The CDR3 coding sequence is TGTGCCAGTAGTGCCGGGGTAGCTTACAATGAGCAGTTCTTC. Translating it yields CASSAGVAYNEQFF.

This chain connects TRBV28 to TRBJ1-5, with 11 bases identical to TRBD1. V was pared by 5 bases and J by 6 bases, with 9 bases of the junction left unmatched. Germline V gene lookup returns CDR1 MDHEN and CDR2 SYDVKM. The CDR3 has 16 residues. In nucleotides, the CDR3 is TGTGCCAGCAGTCCTAGGACAGGGGGCAGCCTTCAGCCCCAGCATTTT. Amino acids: CASSPRTGGSLQPQHF.

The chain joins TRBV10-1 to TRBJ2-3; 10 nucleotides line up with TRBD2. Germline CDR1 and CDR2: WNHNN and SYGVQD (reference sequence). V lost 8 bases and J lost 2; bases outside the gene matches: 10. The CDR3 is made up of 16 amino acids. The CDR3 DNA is TGCGCCAGCGGACTAGCGGTCTACCGCCCCACAGATACGCAGTATTTT. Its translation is CASGLAVYRPTDTQYF.

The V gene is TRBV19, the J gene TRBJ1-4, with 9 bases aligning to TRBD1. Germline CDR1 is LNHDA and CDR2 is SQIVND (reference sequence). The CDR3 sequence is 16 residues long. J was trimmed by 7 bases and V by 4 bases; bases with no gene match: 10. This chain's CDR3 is CASSTGTGFGGEKLFF. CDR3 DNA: TGTGCCAGTAGTACCGGGACAGGGTTCGGCGGTGAAAAACTGTTTTTT.

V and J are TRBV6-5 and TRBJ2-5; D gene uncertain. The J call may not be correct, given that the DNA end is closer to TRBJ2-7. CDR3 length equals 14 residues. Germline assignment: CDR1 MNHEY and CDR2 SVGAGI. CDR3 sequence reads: CASSYSGRSNEQYF. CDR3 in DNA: TGTGCCAGCAGTTACTCCGGCAGGTCCAACGAGCAGTACTTC.

The CDR3 bases are TGCAGCGTTGATGGTGGGATCCACCAGGGGGCGATTTCGGGATCCTACAATGAGCAGTTCTTC. Translating gives CSVDGGIHQGAISGSYNEQFF. V is TRBV29-1 and J is TRBJ2-1; 8 bases agree with TRBD1. CDR1 and CDR2 from the germline V gene are SQVTM and ANQGSEA. With 3 bases clipped from V and 1 base from J, the junction kept 23 bases outside the gene matches. CDR3 length: 21 amino acids.

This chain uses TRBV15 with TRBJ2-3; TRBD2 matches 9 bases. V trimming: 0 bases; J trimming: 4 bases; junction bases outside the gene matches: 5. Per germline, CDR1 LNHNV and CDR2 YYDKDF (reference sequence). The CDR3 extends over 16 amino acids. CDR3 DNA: TGTGCCACCAGCAGAGATAGGGCTAGCGGGGCAGATACGCAGTATTTT. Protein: CATSRDRASGADTQYF.

The CDR3 reads CASIRGMSSYEQYF. CDR3 nucleotide sequence: TGTGCCAGCATAAGGGGGATGAGCTCCTACGAGCAGTACTTC. This chain links TRBV6-1 with TRBJ2-7; TRBD1 might be the D (6 bases). V was shortened by 7 bases and J by 0 bases, with 13 bases between the two germline ends. The CDR3 spans 14 residues. Germline-derived CDR1 and CDR2 are MNHNS and SASEGT.

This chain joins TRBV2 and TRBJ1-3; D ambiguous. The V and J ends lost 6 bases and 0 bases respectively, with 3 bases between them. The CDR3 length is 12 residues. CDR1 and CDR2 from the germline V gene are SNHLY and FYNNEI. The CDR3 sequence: CASSLSGNTIYF. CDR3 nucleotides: TGTGCCAGCAGCCTCTCTGGAAACACCATATATTTT.

For the CDR3, the DNA is TGTGCCAGTAGTAGCACTACAGGTTACTACGAGCAGTACTTC. Its protein is CASSSTTGYYEQYF. The gene calls are TRBV19 and TRBJ2-7; possibly TRBD1 for D (5 bases). With 4 bases removed from V and 3 bases from J, the gap between germline ends came to 13 bases. Germline V CDR1 and CDR2: LNHDA, SQIVND (reference sequence). CDR3 length: 14 residues.

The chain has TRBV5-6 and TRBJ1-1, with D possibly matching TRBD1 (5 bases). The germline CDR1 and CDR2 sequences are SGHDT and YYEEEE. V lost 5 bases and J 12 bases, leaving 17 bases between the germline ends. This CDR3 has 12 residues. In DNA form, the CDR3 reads TGTGCCAGCAGATGGAGCGGGGGTGCAACTTTCTTT. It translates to CASRWSGGATFF.

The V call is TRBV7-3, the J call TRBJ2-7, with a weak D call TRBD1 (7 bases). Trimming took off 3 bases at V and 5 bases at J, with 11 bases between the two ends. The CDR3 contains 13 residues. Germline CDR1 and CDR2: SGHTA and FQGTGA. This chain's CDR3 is CASSFGRGDEQYF. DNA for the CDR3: TGTGCCAGCAGCTTTGGCAGGGGGGACGAGCAGTACTTC.

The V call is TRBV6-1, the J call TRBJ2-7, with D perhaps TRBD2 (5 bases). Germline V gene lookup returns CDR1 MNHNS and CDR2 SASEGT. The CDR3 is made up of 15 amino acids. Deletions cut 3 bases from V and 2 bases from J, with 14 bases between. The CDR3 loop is CASSESRTATYEQYF. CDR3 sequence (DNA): TGTGCCAGCAGTGAGTCCCGGACTGCTACCTACGAGCAGTACTTC.

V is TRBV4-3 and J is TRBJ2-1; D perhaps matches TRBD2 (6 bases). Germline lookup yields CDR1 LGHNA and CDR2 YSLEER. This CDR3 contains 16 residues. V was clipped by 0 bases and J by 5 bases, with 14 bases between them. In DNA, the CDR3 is TGCGCCAGCAGCCAAGAGACTAGAGGAGGAGACAATGAGCAGTTCTTC. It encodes CASSQETRGGDNEQFF.

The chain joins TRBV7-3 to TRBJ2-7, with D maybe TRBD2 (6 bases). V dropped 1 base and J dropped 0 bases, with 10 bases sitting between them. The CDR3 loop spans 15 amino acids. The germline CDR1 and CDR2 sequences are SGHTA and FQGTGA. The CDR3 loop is CASSLSGGTSYEQYF. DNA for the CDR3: TGTGCCAGCAGCTTAAGTGGGGGGACCTCCTACGAGCAGTACTTC.

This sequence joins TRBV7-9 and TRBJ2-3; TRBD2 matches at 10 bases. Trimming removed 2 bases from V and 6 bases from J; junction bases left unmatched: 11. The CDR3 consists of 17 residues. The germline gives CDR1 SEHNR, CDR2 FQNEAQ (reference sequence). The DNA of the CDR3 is TGTGCCAGCAGCTTAATGTTCGCTAGCGGGGGTGTGGATACGCAGTATTTT. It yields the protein CASSLMFASGGVDTQYF.

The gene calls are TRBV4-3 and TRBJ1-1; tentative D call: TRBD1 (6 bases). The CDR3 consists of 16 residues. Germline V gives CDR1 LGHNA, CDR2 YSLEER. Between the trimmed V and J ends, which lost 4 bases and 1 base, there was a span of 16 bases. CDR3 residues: CASSPEVGHQNTEAFF. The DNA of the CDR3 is TGCGCCAGCAGCCCTGAGGTGGGACACCAGAACACTGAAGCTTTCTTT.

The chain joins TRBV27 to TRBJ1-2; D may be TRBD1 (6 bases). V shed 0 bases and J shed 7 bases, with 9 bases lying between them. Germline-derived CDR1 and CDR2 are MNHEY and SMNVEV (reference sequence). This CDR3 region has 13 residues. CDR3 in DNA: TGTGCCAGCAGTTTATCCAACAGGGCTGGCTACACCTTC. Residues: CASSLSNRAGYTF.